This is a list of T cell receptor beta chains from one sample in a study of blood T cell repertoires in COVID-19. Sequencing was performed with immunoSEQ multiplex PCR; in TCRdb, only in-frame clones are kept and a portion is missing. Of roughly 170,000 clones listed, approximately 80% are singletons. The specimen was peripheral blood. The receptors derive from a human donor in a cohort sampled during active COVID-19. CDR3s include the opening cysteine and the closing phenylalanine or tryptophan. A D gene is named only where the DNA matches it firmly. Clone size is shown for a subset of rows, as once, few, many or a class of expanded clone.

CDR3 protein: CASSPRLVGRVPGNTIYF; CDR3 DNA: TGTGCCAGCAGCCCTCGGCTGGTCGGCAGGGTACCTGGAAACACCATATATTTT; D gene: .; V gene: TRBV4-2; J gene: TRBJ1-3; clone size: .
CDR3 protein: CASSYDPGIGEQYF; CDR3 DNA: TGTGCCAGCAGTTACGATCCGGGTATCGGCGAGCAGTACTTC; D gene: .; V gene: TRBV6-2/TRBV6-3; J gene: TRBJ2-7; clone size: .
CDR3 protein: CASSSIMSQGNTEAFF; CDR3 DNA: TGCGCCAGCAGCTCCATCATGTCCCAGGGGAACACTGAAGCTTTCTTT; D gene: .; V gene: TRBV5-1; J gene: TRBJ1-1; clone size: .
CDR3 protein: CASSTQGTYEQYF; CDR3 DNA: TGTGCCAGCAGCACACAGGGGACCTACGAGCAGTACTTC; D gene: TRBD1; V gene: TRBV13; J gene: TRBJ2-7; clone size: .
CDR3 protein: CASSSGTLYNEQFF; CDR3 DNA: TGCGCCAGCAGCTCCGGGACACTTTACAATGAGCAGTTCTTC; D gene: .; V gene: TRBV5-1; J gene: TRBJ2-1; clone size: .
CDR3 protein: CASSLGRDFYGYTF; CDR3 DNA: TGTGCCAGCAGCTTAGGGCGGGATTTCTATGGCTACACCTTC; D gene: .; V gene: TRBV7-8; J gene: TRBJ1-2; clone size: .
CDR3 protein: CASSRTQATNTEAFF; CDR3 DNA: TGTGCCAGCAGCCGGACTCAAGCCACGAACACTGAAGCTTTCTTT; D gene: .; V gene: TRBV2; J gene: TRBJ1-1; clone size: .
CDR3 protein: CASPGQNYYGYTF; CDR3 DNA: TGTGCCAGTCCGGGACAAAACTACTATGGCTACACCTTC; D gene: .; V gene: TRBV6-5; J gene: TRBJ1-2; clone size: .
CDR3 protein: CASSLSVGNTIYF; CDR3 DNA: TGTGCCAGCAGTTTATCCGTCGGAAACACCATATATTTT; D gene: .; V gene: TRBV12-3/TRBV12-4; J gene: TRBJ1-3; clone size: .
CDR3 protein: CASSQDGGGTFNQPQHF; CDR3 DNA: TGTGCCAGCAGCCAAGATGGTGGGGGGACTTTTAATCAGCCCCAGCATTTT; D gene: .; V gene: TRBV3-1/TRBV3-2; J gene: TRBJ1-5; clone size: .
CDR3 protein: CASSPTSGGLNTQYF; CDR3 DNA: TGTGCCAGCAGTCCGACTAGCGGGGGGTTAAATACGCAGTATTTT; D gene: TRBD2; V gene: TRBV7-2; J gene: TRBJ2-3; clone size: .
CDR3 protein: CASSLRTTLLAEQYF; CDR3 DNA: TGTGCCAGCAGCTTACGGACTACCCTCCTAGCCGAGCAGTACTTC; D gene: .; V gene: TRBV13; J gene: TRBJ2-7; clone size: .
CDR3 protein: CASSHPLGQATYEQYF; CDR3 DNA: TGTGCCAGCAGCCACCCCCTGGGACAGGCGACCTACGAGCAGTACTTC; D gene: TRBD1; V gene: TRBV9; J gene: TRBJ2-7; clone size: .
CDR3 protein: CASSQEYAGGRNRETQYF; CDR3 DNA: TGTGCCAGCAGCCAAGAATATGCGGGGGGGCGAAATAGAGAGACCCAGTACTTC; D gene: TRBD2; V gene: TRBV4-2; J gene: TRBJ2-5; clone size: .
CDR3 protein: CASSRNRGTEAFF; CDR3 DNA: TGCGCCAGCAGCAGAAACAGGGGGACTGAAGCTTTCTTT; D gene: TRBD1; V gene: TRBV10-2; J gene: TRBJ1-1; clone size: .
CDR3 protein: CAWDTGSGANVLTF; CDR3 DNA: TGTGCCTGGGATACAGGGTCTGGGGCCAACGTCCTGACTTTC; D gene: .; V gene: TRBV30; J gene: TRBJ2-6; clone size: once
CDR3 protein: CASSISGGDYGYTF; CDR3 DNA: TGTGCCAGCTCTATCTCGGGAGGGGACTATGGCTACACCTTC; D gene: .; V gene: TRBV18; J gene: TRBJ1-2; clone size: .
CDR3 protein: CASSIDAGQGNQPQHF; CDR3 DNA: TGTGCCAGTAGTATAGACGCGGGACAGGGCAATCAGCCCCAGCATTTT; D gene: TRBD1; V gene: TRBV19; J gene: TRBJ1-5; clone size: .
CDR3 protein: CAWSVAGGRGEQFF; CDR3 DNA: TGTGCCTGGAGTGTAGCGGGGGGGCGAGGAGAGCAGTTCTTC; D gene: TRBD2; V gene: TRBV30; J gene: TRBJ2-1; clone size: .
CDR3 protein: CASSFLPSQETQYF; CDR3 DNA: TGTGCCAGCAGCTTTCTCCCTTCCCAAGAGACCCAGTACTTC; D gene: .; V gene: TRBV5-4; J gene: TRBJ2-5; clone size: .
CDR3 protein: CASRTGTLGSPLHF; CDR3 DNA: TGTGCCAGCAGAACCGGGACTCTAGGGTCACCCCTCCACTTT; D gene: .; V gene: TRBV6-5; J gene: TRBJ1-6; clone size: .
CDR3 protein: CASSQEEGRGYEQYF; CDR3 DNA: TGTGCCAGCAGCCAAGAAGAAGGCAGGGGGTACGAGCAGTACTTC; D gene: TRBD1; V gene: TRBV4-2; J gene: TRBJ2-7; clone size: .
CDR3 protein: CASSLEVTGGEQYF; CDR3 DNA: TGCGCCAGCAGCTTGGAAGTCACAGGGGGCGAGCAGTACTTC; D gene: TRBD1; V gene: TRBV5-1; J gene: TRBJ2-7; clone size: .
CDR3 protein: CASRGKAGETKGRETQYF; CDR3 DNA: TGCGCCAGCAGGGGGAAAGCGGGGGAAACAAAAGGGCGAGAGACCCAGTACTTC; D gene: TRBD2; V gene: TRBV5-1; J gene: TRBJ2-5; clone size: .
CDR3 protein: CASRTDSLTEAFF; CDR3 DNA: TGTGCCAGCAGAACCGACAGCCTCACTGAAGCTTTCTTT; D gene: .; V gene: TRBV6-5; J gene: TRBJ1-1; clone size: .
CDR3 protein: CASRAYRAGGPDTQYF; CDR3 DNA: TGCGCCAGCCGCGCTTACAGGGCAGGGGGCCCAGATACGCAGTATTTT; D gene: TRBD1; V gene: TRBV5-1; J gene: TRBJ2-3; clone size: .
CDR3 protein: CASSPGQGQTSKGLTF; CDR3 DNA: TGTGCCAGCAGCCCCGGACAGGGACAGACAAGTAAGGGCCTGACTTTC; D gene: TRBD1; V gene: TRBV9; J gene: TRBJ2-6; clone size: .
CDR3 protein: CASRGQVMNTEAFF; CDR3 DNA: TGTGCCAGCAGGGGACAGGTGATGAACACTGAAGCTTTCTTT; D gene: TRBD1; V gene: TRBV2; J gene: TRBJ1-1; clone size: .
CDR3 protein: CASSVALQGGNEKLFF; CDR3 DNA: TGTGCCAGCAGCGTAGCTCTGCAGGGTGGTAATGAAAAACTGTTTTTT; D gene: .; V gene: TRBV9; J gene: TRBJ1-4; clone size: once
CDR3 protein: CASSRLAGLFF; CDR3 DNA: TGTGCCAGCAGTCGACTAGCGGGGTTGTTCTTC; D gene: TRBD2; V gene: TRBV12-3/TRBV12-4; J gene: TRBJ2-1; clone size: .
CDR3 protein: CASSLGQSLYTF; CDR3 DNA: TGTGCCAGCAGTCTTGGACAGAGCCTTTACACCTTC; D gene: .; V gene: TRBV11-2; J gene: TRBJ1-2; clone size: .
CDR3 protein: CASSQLEIASANTEAFF; CDR3 DNA: TGTGCCAGCAGCCAATTAGAAATAGCGTCGGCGAACACTGAAGCTTTCTTT; D gene: .; V gene: TRBV7-9; J gene: TRBJ1-1; clone size: .
CDR3 protein: CASSPRGGRPSYEQYF; CDR3 DNA: TGTGCCAGTAGTCCCCGGGGAGGGAGGCCCTCCTACGAGCAGTACTTC; D gene: TRBD2; V gene: TRBV19; J gene: TRBJ2-7; clone size: .
CDR3 protein: CASSWGQGSVEQYF; CDR3 DNA: TGTGCCAGCAGCTGGGGACAGGGGTCAGTCGAGCAGTACTTC; D gene: TRBD1; V gene: TRBV5-4; J gene: TRBJ2-7; clone size: .
CDR3 protein: CASSTRGGLGGNTIYF; CDR3 DNA: TGTGCCAGTAGTACAAGGGGAGGGTTAGGTGGAAACACCATATATTTT; D gene: .; V gene: TRBV19; J gene: TRBJ1-3; clone size: .
CDR3 protein: CASSVYRNTEAFF; CDR3 DNA: TGTGCCAGCAGCGTTTATAGGAACACTGAAGCTTTCTTT; D gene: .; V gene: TRBV9; J gene: TRBJ1-1; clone size: .
CDR3 protein: CASSLGLDTIYF; CDR3 DNA: TGTGCCAGCAGCTTAGGACTTGACACCATATATTTT; D gene: .; V gene: TRBV7-9; J gene: TRBJ1-3; clone size: .
CDR3 protein: CASSLVGRSYEQYF; CDR3 DNA: TGTGCCAGCAGCTTGGTGGGCCGCTCCTACGAGCAGTACTTC; D gene: .; V gene: TRBV5-4; J gene: TRBJ2-7; clone size: few
CDR3 protein: CASRGDSLSSEQYF; CDR3 DNA: TGTGCCAGCAGGGGGGACAGTTTGAGCTCCGAGCAGTACTTC; D gene: TRBD1; V gene: TRBV6-5; J gene: TRBJ2-7; clone size: .
CDR3 protein: CASSVPRQGTEAFF; CDR3 DNA: TGTGCCAGCAGTGTGCCGAGACAGGGGACTGAAGCTTTCTTT; D gene: TRBD1; V gene: TRBV27; J gene: TRBJ1-1; clone size: .
CDR3 protein: CASSFWSNEYNEQFF; CDR3 DNA: TGTGCCAGCAGTTTTTGGTCTAACGAGTACAATGAGCAGTTCTTC; D gene: .; V gene: TRBV27; J gene: TRBJ2-1; clone size: .
CDR3 protein: CASSQHIVANYGYTF; CDR3 DNA: TGCGCCAGCAGCCAGCACATTGTTGCTAACTATGGCTACACCTTC; D gene: .; V gene: TRBV4-1; J gene: TRBJ1-2; clone size: .
CDR3 protein: CASSLGGAQETQYF; CDR3 DNA: TGTGCCAGCAGTCTCGGGGGGGCACAAGAGACCCAGTACTTC; D gene: TRBD2; V gene: TRBV6-6; J gene: TRBJ2-5; clone size: .
CDR3 protein: CASSERMTGGLAFF; CDR3 DNA: TGTGCCAGCAGTGAAAGGATGACAGGGGGCTTAGCTTTCTTT; D gene: TRBD1; V gene: TRBV2; J gene: TRBJ1-1; clone size: once
CDR3 protein: CASSTLAGGPYNEQFF; CDR3 DNA: TGTGCCAGCAGCACCCTAGCGGGGGGGCCCTACAATGAGCAGTTCTTC; D gene: TRBD2; V gene: TRBV7-9; J gene: TRBJ2-1; clone size: .
CDR3 protein: CASSKAGVDTQYF; CDR3 DNA: TGTGCCAGCAGCAAAGCGGGGGTAGATACGCAGTATTTT; D gene: TRBD2; V gene: TRBV5-4; J gene: TRBJ2-3; clone size: few
CDR3 protein: CASSQVGGSYNEQFF; CDR3 DNA: TGTGCCAGCAGCCAAGTCGGGGGGTCCTACAATGAGCAGTTCTTC; D gene: TRBD2; V gene: TRBV3-1/TRBV3-2; J gene: TRBJ2-1; clone size: .
CDR3 protein: CASSPIYEQYF; CDR3 DNA: TGTGCCAGCAGTCCCATTTACGAGCAGTACTTC; D gene: .; V gene: TRBV7-9; J gene: TRBJ2-7; clone size: .
CDR3 protein: CASSSGTSNEQFF; CDR3 DNA: TGTGCCAGCAGTAGCGGGACTTCCAATGAGCAGTTCTTC; D gene: TRBD2; V gene: TRBV2; J gene: TRBJ2-1; clone size: .
CDR3 protein: CASSQDIGGPLREQYF; CDR3 DNA: TGCGCCAGCAGCCAAGATATCGGTGGCCCTTTGAGGGAGCAGTACTTC; D gene: .; V gene: TRBV4-1; J gene: TRBJ2-7; clone size: .
CDR3 protein: CASSLTGRDTEAFF; CDR3 DNA: TGTGCCAGCAGCTTAACAGGGAGGGACACTGAAGCTTTCTTT; D gene: .; V gene: TRBV7-3; J gene: TRBJ1-1; clone size: .
CDR3 protein: CASSFERGNTEAFF; CDR3 DNA: TGTGCCAGCAGCTTTGAAAGGGGGAACACTGAAGCTTTCTTT; D gene: .; V gene: TRBV11-2; J gene: TRBJ1-1; clone size: few
CDR3 protein: CASSLVSGLGNSPLHF; CDR3 DNA: TGTGCCAGCAGCTTAGTTTCAGGGTTAGGAAATTCACCCCTCCACTTT; D gene: .; V gene: TRBV7-9; J gene: TRBJ1-6; clone size: .
CDR3 protein: CASSSRLSGNYNEQFF; CDR3 DNA: TGTGCCAGCAGCTCCCGGTTAAGCGGCAACTACAATGAGCAGTTCTTC; D gene: .; V gene: TRBV7-2; J gene: TRBJ2-1; clone size: .
CDR3 protein: CASRPGRTGYTF; CDR3 DNA: TGTGCCAGCAGGCCAGGGAGGACTGGCTACACCTTC; D gene: .; V gene: TRBV6-4; J gene: TRBJ1-2; clone size: .
CDR3 protein: CASSIAGITEAFF; CDR3 DNA: TGCGCCAGCAGCATAGCAGGGATTACTGAAGCTTTCTTT; D gene: .; V gene: TRBV5-1; J gene: TRBJ1-1; clone size: .
CDR3 protein: CAIQGSGTGTAEQYF; CDR3 DNA: TGTGCCATTCAGGGTTCCGGGACAGGGACCGCCGAGCAGTACTTC; D gene: TRBD1; V gene: TRBV6-5; J gene: TRBJ2-7; clone size: once
CDR3 protein: CASGTGNGQPQHF; CDR3 DNA: TGTGCCAGCGGGACAGGGAACGGTCAGCCCCAGCATTTT; D gene: TRBD1; V gene: TRBV27; J gene: TRBJ1-5; clone size: .
CDR3 protein: CASSATLDFGETEAFF; CDR3 DNA: TGTGCCAGTAGTGCCACTCTAGATTTCGGTGAGACTGAAGCTTTCTTT; D gene: .; V gene: TRBV19; J gene: TRBJ1-1; clone size: .
CDR3 protein: CASSNLGGIHYGYTF; CDR3 DNA: TGTGCCAGTAGTAACTTGGGAGGGATTCACTATGGCTACACCTTC; D gene: .; V gene: TRBV19; J gene: TRBJ1-2; clone size: .